A single sample gave rise to the 3 T cell receptor beta chains below, sequenced in a study of long-term antiretroviral therapy in people with HIV. With survey level as its setting, the immunoSEQ assay was v3.0. The protocol was immunoSEQ multiplex PCR, while the TCRdb copy is restricted to in-frame clones and leaves out a portion. The sample contains tens of thousands of clones, 90% to 95% of which appear only once. Sequencing was performed on unsorted PBMCs, taken more than 6 years after starting antiretroviral therapy. The receptors here all came from a young man with HIV.

This chain uses TRBV10-3 with TRBJ2-7; 7 bases match TRBD1. J gave up 4 bases and V 10 bases, and 7 bases lay outside the gene matches. Looked up from germline, CDR1 is ENHRY and CDR2 is SYGVKD. This CDR3 region has 12 residues. The CDR3 region is CATTGEVYEQYF. The CDR3 DNA sequence: TGTGCCACCACAGGGGAAGTGTACGAGCAGTACTTC.

The chain uses TRBV10-2 and TRBJ2-1; TRBD2 matches 9 bases. The germline V gene has CDR1 WSHSY and CDR2 SAAADI. After removal of 3 bases from V and 4 bases from J, the junction contained 1 base not matched to a gene. CDR3 length: 14 residues. CDR3 region: CASSDLAGYNEQFF. CDR3 in DNA: TGCGCCAGCAGTGATCTAGCGGGGTACAATGAGCAGTTCTTC.

This clone appeared a single time. This rearrangement joins TRBV21-1 to TRBJ2-5. TRBV21-1 is a pseudogene locus. The CDR3 length is 13 residues. The CDR3 protein is CASSKVGRETQYF. The CDR3 region has the DNA TGTGCCAGCAGCAAAGTAGGAAGAGAGACCCAGTACTTC.